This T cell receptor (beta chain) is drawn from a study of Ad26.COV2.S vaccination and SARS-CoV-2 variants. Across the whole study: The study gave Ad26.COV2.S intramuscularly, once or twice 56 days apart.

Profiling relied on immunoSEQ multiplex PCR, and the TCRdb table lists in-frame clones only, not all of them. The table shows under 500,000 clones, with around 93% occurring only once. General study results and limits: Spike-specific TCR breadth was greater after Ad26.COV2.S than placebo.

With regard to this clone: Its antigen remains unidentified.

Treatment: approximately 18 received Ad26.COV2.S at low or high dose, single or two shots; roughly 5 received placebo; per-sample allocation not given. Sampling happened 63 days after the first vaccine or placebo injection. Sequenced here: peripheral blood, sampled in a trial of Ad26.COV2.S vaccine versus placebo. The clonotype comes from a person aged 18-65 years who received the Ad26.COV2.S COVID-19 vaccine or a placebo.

CDR3 nucleotides: TGCAGCCACCCTACAGATACGCAGTATTTT. Protein sequence: CSHPTDTQYF. V and J are TRBV29-1 and TRBJ2-3, with unresolved D. V was pared by 8 bases and J by 3 bases, with 6 bases between. This CDR3 region has 10 residues. CDR1 is SQVTM and CDR2 is ANQGSEA in the germline V gene.